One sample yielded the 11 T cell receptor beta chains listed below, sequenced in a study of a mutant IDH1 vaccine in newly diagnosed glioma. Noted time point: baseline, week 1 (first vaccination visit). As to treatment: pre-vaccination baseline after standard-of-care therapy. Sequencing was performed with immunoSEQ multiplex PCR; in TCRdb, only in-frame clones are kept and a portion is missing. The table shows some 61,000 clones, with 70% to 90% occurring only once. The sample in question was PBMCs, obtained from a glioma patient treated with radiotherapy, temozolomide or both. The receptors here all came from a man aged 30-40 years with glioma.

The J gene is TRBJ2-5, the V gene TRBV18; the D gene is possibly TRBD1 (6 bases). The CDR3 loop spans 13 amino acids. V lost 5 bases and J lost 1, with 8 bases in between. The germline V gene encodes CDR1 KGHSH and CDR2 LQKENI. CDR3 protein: CASSRTVQETQYF. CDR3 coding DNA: TGTGCCAGCTCAAGGACAGTCCAAGAGACCCAGTACTTC.

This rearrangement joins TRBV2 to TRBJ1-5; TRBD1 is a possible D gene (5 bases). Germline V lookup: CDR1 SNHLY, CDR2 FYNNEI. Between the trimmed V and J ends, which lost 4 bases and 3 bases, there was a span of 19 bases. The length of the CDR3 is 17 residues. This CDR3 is CASSARFSTGTNQPQHF. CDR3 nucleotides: TGTGCCAGCAGTGCGCGTTTTTCCACCGGGACCAATCAGCCCCAGCATTTT.

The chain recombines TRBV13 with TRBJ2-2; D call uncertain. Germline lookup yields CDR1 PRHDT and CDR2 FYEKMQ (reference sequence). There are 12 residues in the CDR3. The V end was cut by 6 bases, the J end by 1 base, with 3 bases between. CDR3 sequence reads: CASRMNTGELFF. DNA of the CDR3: TGTGCCAGCAGAATGAACACCGGGGAGCTGTTTTTT.

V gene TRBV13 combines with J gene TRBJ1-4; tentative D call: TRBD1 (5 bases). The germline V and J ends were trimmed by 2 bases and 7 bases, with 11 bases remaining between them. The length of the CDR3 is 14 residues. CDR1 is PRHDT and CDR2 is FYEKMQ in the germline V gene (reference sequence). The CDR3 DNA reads TGTGCCAGCAGCTTATCAGGGTTTCTTGAAAAACTGTTTTTT. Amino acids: CASSLSGFLEKLFF.

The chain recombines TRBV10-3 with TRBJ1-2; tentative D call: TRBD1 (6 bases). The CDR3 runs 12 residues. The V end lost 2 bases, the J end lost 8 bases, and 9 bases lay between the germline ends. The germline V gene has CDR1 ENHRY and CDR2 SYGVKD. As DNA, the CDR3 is TGTGCCATCAGTGAGGGGGGCAACGGCTACACCTTC. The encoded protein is CAISEGGNGYTF.

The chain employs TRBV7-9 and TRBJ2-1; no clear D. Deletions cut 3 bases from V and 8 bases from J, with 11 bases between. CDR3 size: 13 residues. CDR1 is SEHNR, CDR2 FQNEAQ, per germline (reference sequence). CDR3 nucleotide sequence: TGTGCCAGCAGCTTTGTGGAGAAGTATGAGCAGTTCTTC. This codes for CASSFVEKYEQFF.

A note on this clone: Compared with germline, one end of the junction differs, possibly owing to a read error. CDR3 protein: CASSLDTSGATDTQCF. CDR3 bases: TGCGCCAGCAGCTTGGATACTAGCGGGGCAACAGATACGCAGTGTTTT. This sequence joins TRBV5-1 and TRBJ2-3; 10 bases are a match to TRBD2. CDR3 length: 16 amino acids. Germline values: CDR1 SGHRS, CDR2 YFSETQ.

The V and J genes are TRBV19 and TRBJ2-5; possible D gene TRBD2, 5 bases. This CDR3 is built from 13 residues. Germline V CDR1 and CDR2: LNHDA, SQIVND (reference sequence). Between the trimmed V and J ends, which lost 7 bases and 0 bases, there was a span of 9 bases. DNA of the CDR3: TGTGCCAGTAAAATCGGGGACCAAGAGACCCAGTACTTC. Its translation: CASKIGDQETQYF.

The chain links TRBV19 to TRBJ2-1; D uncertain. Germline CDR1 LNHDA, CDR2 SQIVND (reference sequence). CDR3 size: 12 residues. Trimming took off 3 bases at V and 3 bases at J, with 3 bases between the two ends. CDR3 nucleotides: TGTGCCAGTAGTATGTACTACAATGAGCAGTTCTTC. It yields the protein CASSMYYNEQFF.

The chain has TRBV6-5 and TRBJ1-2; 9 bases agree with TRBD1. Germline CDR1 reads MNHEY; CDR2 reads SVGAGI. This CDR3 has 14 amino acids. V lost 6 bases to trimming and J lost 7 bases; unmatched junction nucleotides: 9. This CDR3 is CASSPGQGMAGYTF. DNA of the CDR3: TGTGCCAGCAGCCCGGGACAGGGTATGGCTGGCTACACCTTC.

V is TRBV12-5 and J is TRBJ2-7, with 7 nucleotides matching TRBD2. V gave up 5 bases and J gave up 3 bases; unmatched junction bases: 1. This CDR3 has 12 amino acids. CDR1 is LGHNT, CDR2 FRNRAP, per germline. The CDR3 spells CASGRTSYEQYF. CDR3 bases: TGTGCTAGTGGTAGGACTAGCTACGAGCAGTACTTC.